This TCR beta chain is drawn from a study of T cell repertoires in breast cancer. This CDR3 spans 14 amino acids. The V gene lost 6 bases and the J gene lost 3 bases, with 14 bases spanning the gap. Germline V gives CDR1 MNHNS, CDR2 SASEGT. Paired alpha-beta TCRs of CD8+ T cells were analyzed by expanded emulsion RT-PCR. The sample holds a few counts of this clonotype. A second nested PCR with blocking oligonucleotides suppressed unpaired genes. Each CDR3 protein is one row after TCRdb ran MiXCR on the emulsion pairing reads. The sample comprises over 700 distinct CDR3 sequences, around a third of which are singletons, and 20% to 30% rests with the top ten.

The sample consisted of CD8+ T cells. This chain links TRBV6-1 with TRBJ2-5, with D maybe TRBD2 (6 bases). The source is a pool of human donors with breast cancer or a healthy control (not recorded which). In DNA, the CDR3 is TGTGCCAGCAGGCCTCTAGCGACCAAAGAGACCCAGTACTTC. Encoded protein: CASRPLATKETQYF.